Listed below are T cell receptor beta chains from one sample, sequenced in a study of blood T cell repertoires in COVID-19. Using immunoSEQ multiplex PCR, the repertoire was profiled, and TCRdb retains in-frame clones only, with some absent. The data show fewer than 400,000 clones, with 89% seen just once and over 1.5% held by the top ten. The sample comprised peripheral blood. The receptors were sampled from a woman aged 25 to 45 with COVID-19, enrolled during active disease. Both conserved end residues are part of each CDR3. A D gene is named only where the DNA matches it firmly. Size is omitted from some rows. Given values are once, few, many or a class for expanded clones.

TRBV7-8	TRBJ2-2	.	.	CASSFSKGWYPGELFF	TGTGCCAGCAGCTTCTCCAAGGGGTGGTATCCCGGGGAGCTGTTTTTT
TRBV5-5	TRBJ2-2	.	TRBD1	CASSVRGLGNTGELFF	TGTGCCAGCAGCGTCAGGGGGCTTGGGAACACCGGGGAGCTGTTTTTT
TRBV2	TRBJ1-3	.	.	CASSKLTGSGNTIYF	TGTGCCAGCAGTAAACTGACAGGTTCTGGAAACACCATATATTTT
TRBV7-2	TRBJ1-2	.	TRBD1	CASSSLQGALGYTF	TGTGCCAGCAGCTCCCTCCAGGGGGCGCTTGGCTACACCTTC
TRBV7-2	TRBJ2-3	.	.	CASSSAGASTDTQYF	TGTGCCAGCAGCTCGGCGGGGGCCAGCACAGATACGCAGTATTTT
TRBV5-1	TRBJ1-1	once	TRBD1	CASSRTRGPSNTEAFF	TGCGCCAGCAGCAGAACCAGGGGGCCCTCGAACACTGAAGCTTTCTTT
TRBV7-9	TRBJ1-5	.	.	CASIQGDVPNQPQHF	TGTGCCAGCATCCAAGGAGATGTTCCCAATCAGCCCCAGCATTTT
TRBV9	TRBJ1-1	.	.	CASSVGLLMNTEAFF	TGTGCCAGCAGCGTAGGCCTACTCATGAACACTGAAGCTTTCTTT
TRBV4-2	TRBJ1-2	.	TRBD1	CASSLDRVNYGYTF	TGTGCCAGCAGCCTGGACAGGGTAAACTATGGCTACACCTTC
TRBV5-1	TRBJ1-5	.	TRBD1	CASSDGTGNQPQHF	TGCGCCAGCAGCGATGGGACAGGGAATCAGCCCCAGCATTTT
TRBV7-3	TRBJ1-2	.	.	CASSLGIRGGYYGYTF	TGTGCCAGCAGCTTAGGAATTCGAGGAGGCTACTATGGCTACACCTTC
TRBV5-4	TRBJ1-2	.	.	CASSFGEVGYTF	TGTGCCAGCAGCTTTGGGGAGGTAGGCTACACCTTC
TRBV2	TRBJ2-5	.	TRBD2	CASSAGLAGVWGETQYF	TGTGCCAGCAGTGCTGGACTAGCGGGGGTCTGGGGGGAGACCCAGTACTTC
TRBV19	TRBJ2-4	.	.	CASCTPGTTEDIQYF	TGTGCCAGTTGTACCCCCGGGACAACCGAGGACATTCAGTACTTC
TRBV2	TRBJ2-3	.	.	CASGDRTKDTDTQYF	TGTGCCAGCGGAGATAGGACTAAAGACACAGATACGCAGTATTTT
TRBV6-2/TRBV6-3	TRBJ1-1	.	TRBD1	CASSSTGDLVGTEAFF	TGTGCCAGCAGTTCCACAGGGGATTTAGTAGGCACTGAAGCTTTCTTT
TRBV9	TRBJ2-1	.	TRBD1	CASSVRQGSSYNEQFF	TGTGCCAGCAGCGTTCGACAGGGGAGCTCCTACAATGAGCAGTTCTTC
TRBV2	TRBJ1-2	.	TRBD1	CASSPGQEYGYTF	TGTGCCAGCAGCCCCGGACAGGAGTATGGCTACACCTTC
TRBV11-3	TRBJ1-1	.	TRBD1	CASSLYSRGDTEAFF	TGTGCCAGCAGCTTATATTCCAGGGGGGACACTGAAGCTTTCTTT
TRBV11-2	TRBJ1-4	.	.	CASSHSVAWLLHGEKLFF	TGTGCCAGCAGTCACTCAGTTGCTTGGTTACTTCACGGGGAAAAACTGTTTTTT
TRBV7-2	TRBJ1-5	.	TRBD1	CASSSGQGNQPQHF	TGTGCCAGCAGCTCCGGACAGGGTAATCAGCCCCAGCATTTT
TRBV5-1	TRBJ2-3	once	.	CASSLGGSNTDTQYF	TGCGCCAGCAGCTTGGGCGGTTCGAACACAGATACGCAGTATTTT
TRBV24-1	TRBJ2-2	.	.	CATSEYRDTGELFF	TGTGCCACCAGTGAATACAGGGACACCGGGGAGCTGTTTTTT
TRBV18	TRBJ1-5	.	.	CASSPQALQDQPQHF	TGTGCCAGCTCACCACAGGCCCTTCAGGATCAGCCCCAGCATTTT
TRBV19	TRBJ1-1	.	.	CASIKSTNTEAFF	TGTGCCAGTATTAAGAGCACGAACACTGAAGCTTTCTTT
TRBV5-5	TRBJ2-5	.	TRBD1	CASSLYTGVVQETQYF	TGTGCCAGCAGCTTGTATACAGGGGTGGTCCAAGAGACCCAGTACTTC
TRBV19	TRBJ1-4	.	.	CASNKQGTNEKLFF	TGTGCCAGTAATAAACAGGGCACTAATGAAAAACTGTTTTTT
TRBV6-1	TRBJ2-4	.	.	CASSDGEMNIQYF	TGTGCCAGCAGTGACGGGGAGATGAACATTCAGTACTTC
TRBV28	TRBJ1-2	.	TRBD1	CASGWTGSNYGYTF	TGTGCCAGCGGCTGGACAGGGTCTAACTATGGCTACACCTTC
TRBV7-9	TRBJ1-1	.	.	CASSLGSWGRGAFF	TGTGCCAGCAGCTTAGGTTCCTGGGGTCGGGGGGCTTTCTTT
TRBV4-2	TRBJ1-3	.	.	CASSLLGPTGVDTIYF	TGTGCCAGCAGCCTCCTAGGCCCCACGGGGGTGGACACCATATATTTT
TRBV5-1	TRBJ2-7	.	TRBD2	CASSSGTSAFRSSYEQYF	TGCGCCAGCAGCTCCGGGACTAGCGCCTTCCGCAGCTCCTACGAGCAGTACTTC
TRBV14	TRBJ1-2	.	TRBD1	CASSLRTGLPSPHYGYTF	TGTGCCAGCAGCCTGCGGACAGGGCTCCCTAGCCCGCACTATGGCTACACCTTC
TRBV7-9	TRBJ1-1	.	.	CASRDGLRNTEAFF	TGTGCCAGCAGGGACGGACTGAGGAACACTGAAGCTTTCTTT
TRBV7-3	TRBJ2-6	.	TRBD2	CASSSPREVRSSGANVLTF	TGTGCCAGCAGCTCCCCCCGGGAGGTTCGGAGCTCTGGGGCCAACGTCCTGACTTTC
TRBV5-4	TRBJ1-4	.	.	CASSLLPNEKLFF	TGTGCCAGCAGCTTACTCCCTAATGAAAAACTGTTTTTT
TRBV11-1	TRBJ1-1	.	.	CASSFTPRQNTEAFF	TGTGCCAGCAGTTTTACCCCAAGACAGAACACTGAAGCTTTCTTT
TRBV18	TRBJ2-3	once	TRBD2	CASSRLAAGTDTQYF	TGTGCCAGCTCACGACTAGCGGCCGGCACAGATACGCAGTATTTT
TRBV25-1	TRBJ2-1	few	.	CASSKVENEQFF	TGTGCCAGCAGTAAAGTTGAGAATGAGCAGTTCTTC
TRBV29-1	TRBJ1-4	.	.	CSTFGGAGKLFF	TGCTCAACTTTCGGGGGGGCGGGAAAACTGTTTTTT
TRBV30	TRBJ1-2	.	TRBD1	CAWGTGLGGYTF	TGTGCCTGGGGGACAGGGTTGGGTGGCTACACCTTC
TRBV7-2	TRBJ2-1	.	.	CASSPPGRGKFF	TGTGCCAGCAGCCCTCCGGGCAGGGGTAAGTTCTTC
TRBV7-2	TRBJ1-1	.	.	CASSPRVATEAFF	TGTGCCAGCAGCCCCAGGGTAGCCACTGAAGCTTTCTTT
TRBV6-1	TRBJ1-2	few	.	CASSEAGGLGYGYTF	TGTGCCAGCAGTGAAGCGGGGGGGCTAGGCTATGGCTACACCTTC
TRBV7-8	TRBJ2-1	.	TRBD2	CASSSVRSRSGAYDEQFF	TGTGCCAGCAGCTCGGTTCGATCGCGTAGCGGGGCCTACGATGAGCAGTTCTTC
TRBV28	TRBJ1-6	.	TRBD1	CASSPGGQGYSPLHF	TGTGCCAGCAGCCCAGGTGGACAGGGTTATTCACCCCTCCACTTT
TRBV6-5	TRBJ1-2	few	TRBD1	CASRTGSVGQGYTF	TGTGCCAGCAGAACGGGGTCCGTGGGACAGGGCTACACCTTC
TRBV4-2	TRBJ1-1	.	.	CASSQGGWDTEAFF	TGTGCCAGCAGCCAAGGCGGGTGGGACACTGAAGCTTTCTTT
TRBV18	TRBJ2-7	.	.	CASSPGQYEQYF	TGTGCCAGCTCACCTGGACAGTACGAGCAGTACTTC
TRBV19	TRBJ1-5	.	.	CASSQQVNQPQHF	TGTGCCAGTAGTCAACAGGTCAATCAGCCCCAGCATTTT
TRBV9	TRBJ2-3	.	.	CASSAMGAGPGDTQYF	TGTGCCAGCAGCGCCATGGGGGCCGGCCCCGGGGACACGCAGTATTTT
TRBV15	TRBJ1-1	few	TRBD1	CATSRELGGQGRGGAEAFF	TGTGCCACCAGCAGAGAATTGGGGGGACAGGGACGAGGAGGCGCTGAAGCTTTCTTT
TRBV6-5	TRBJ1-6	.	.	CASSYSGGGNSPLHF	TGTGCCAGCAGTTACTCGGGCGGGGGGAATTCACCCCTCCACTTT